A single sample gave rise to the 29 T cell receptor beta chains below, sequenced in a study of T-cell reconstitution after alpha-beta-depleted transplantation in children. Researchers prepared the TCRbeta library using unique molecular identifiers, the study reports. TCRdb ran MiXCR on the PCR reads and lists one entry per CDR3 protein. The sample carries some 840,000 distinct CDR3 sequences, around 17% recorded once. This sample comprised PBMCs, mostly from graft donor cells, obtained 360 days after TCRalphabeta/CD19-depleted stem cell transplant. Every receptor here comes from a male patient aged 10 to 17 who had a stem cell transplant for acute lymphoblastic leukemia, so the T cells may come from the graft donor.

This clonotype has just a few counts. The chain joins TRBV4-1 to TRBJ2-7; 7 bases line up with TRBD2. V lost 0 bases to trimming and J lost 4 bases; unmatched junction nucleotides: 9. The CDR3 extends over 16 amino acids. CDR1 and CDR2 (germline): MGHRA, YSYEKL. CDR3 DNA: TGCGCCAGCAGCCAAGATCCGGGGGGTCGATGGTACGAGCAGTACTTC. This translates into CASSQDPGGRWYEQYF.

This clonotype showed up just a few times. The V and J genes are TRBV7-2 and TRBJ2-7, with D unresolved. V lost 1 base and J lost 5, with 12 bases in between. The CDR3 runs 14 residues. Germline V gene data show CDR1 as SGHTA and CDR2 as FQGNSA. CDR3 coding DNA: TGTGCCAGCAGCTTAGTAAACGCGTTAAACGAGCAGTACTTC. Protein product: CASSLVNALNEQYF.

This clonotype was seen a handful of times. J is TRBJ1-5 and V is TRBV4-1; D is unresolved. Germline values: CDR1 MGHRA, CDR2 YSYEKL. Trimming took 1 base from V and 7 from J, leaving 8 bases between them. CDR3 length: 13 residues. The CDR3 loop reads CASSQGVGQPQHF. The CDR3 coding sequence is TGCGCCAGCAGCCAAGGGGTTGGCCAGCCCCAGCATTTT.

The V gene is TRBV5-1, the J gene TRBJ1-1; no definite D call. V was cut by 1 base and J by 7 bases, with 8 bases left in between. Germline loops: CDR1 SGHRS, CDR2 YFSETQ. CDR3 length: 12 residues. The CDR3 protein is CASSLRGGEAFF. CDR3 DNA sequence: TGCGCCAGCAGCTTGAGAGGCGGTGAAGCTTTCTTT.

The CDR3: CASGLWGGGLSLQAKNIQYF. The CDR3 DNA reads TGTGCTAGTGGTTTGTGGGGGGGGGGATTGTCCCTCCAAGCCAAAAACATTCAGTACTTC. This chain connects TRBV12-5 to TRBJ2-4; 7 bases are shared with TRBD2. The V segment lost 2 bases and the J segment 0 bases; nucleotides outside the gene matches: 16. Germline lookup yields CDR1 LGHNT and CDR2 FRNRAP. The CDR3 spans 20 residues.

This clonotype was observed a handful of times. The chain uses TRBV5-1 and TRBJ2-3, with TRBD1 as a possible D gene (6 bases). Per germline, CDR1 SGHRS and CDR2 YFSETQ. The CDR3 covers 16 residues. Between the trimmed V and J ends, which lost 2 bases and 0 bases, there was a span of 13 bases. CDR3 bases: TGCGCCAGCAGCTTAACAGGGTTTATGAGCACAGATACGCAGTATTTT. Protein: CASSLTGFMSTDTQYF. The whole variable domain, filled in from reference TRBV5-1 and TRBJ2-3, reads KAGVTQTPRYLIKTRGQQVTLSCSPISGHRSVSWYQQTPGQGLQFLFEYFSETQRNKGNFPGRFSGRQFSNSRSEMNVSTLELGDSALYLCASSLTGFMSTDTQYFGPGTRLTVL.

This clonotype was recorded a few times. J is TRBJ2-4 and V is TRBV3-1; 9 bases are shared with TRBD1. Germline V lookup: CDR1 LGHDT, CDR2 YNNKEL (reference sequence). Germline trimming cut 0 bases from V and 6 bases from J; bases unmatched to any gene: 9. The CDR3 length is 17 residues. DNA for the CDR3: TGTGCCAGCAGCCAAGAGGGCAGGACAGGGGTTGGAAACATTCAGTACTTC. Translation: CASSQEGRTGVGNIQYF.

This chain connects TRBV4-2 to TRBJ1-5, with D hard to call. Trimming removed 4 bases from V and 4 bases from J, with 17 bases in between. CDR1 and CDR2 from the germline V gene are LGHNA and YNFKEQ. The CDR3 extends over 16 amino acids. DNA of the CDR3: TGTGCCAGCAGCCTCTATGCAGACAACCCGAATCAGCCCCAGCATTTT. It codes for CASSLYADNPNQPQHF.

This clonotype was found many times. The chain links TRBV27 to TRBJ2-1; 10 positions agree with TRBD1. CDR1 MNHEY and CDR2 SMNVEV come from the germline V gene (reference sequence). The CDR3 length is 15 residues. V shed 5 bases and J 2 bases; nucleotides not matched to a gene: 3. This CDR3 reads CASSPGTGAYNEQFF. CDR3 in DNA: TGTGCCAGCAGTCCAGGGACAGGGGCCTACAATGAGCAGTTCTTC.

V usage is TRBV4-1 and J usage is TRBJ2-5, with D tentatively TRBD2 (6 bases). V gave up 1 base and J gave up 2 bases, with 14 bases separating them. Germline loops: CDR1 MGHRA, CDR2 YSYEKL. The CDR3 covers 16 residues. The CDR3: CASSQVRAGVQETQYF. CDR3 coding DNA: TGCGCCAGCAGCCAAGTCCGAGCGGGCGTACAAGAGACCCAGTACTTC.

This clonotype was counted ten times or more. The CDR3 DNA reads as TGTGCCAGCAGTTTACCGCCTCCGAGGGACTATTCAGCCTCCTACAATGAGCAGTTCTTC. Translated, it gives CASSLPPPRDYSASYNEQFF. This chain links TRBV12-3 or TRBV12-4 with TRBJ2-1; 7 nucleotides align to TRBD2. V shed 2 bases, J shed 0 bases, and the junction held 16 bases outside the gene matches. The CDR3 runs 20 residues.

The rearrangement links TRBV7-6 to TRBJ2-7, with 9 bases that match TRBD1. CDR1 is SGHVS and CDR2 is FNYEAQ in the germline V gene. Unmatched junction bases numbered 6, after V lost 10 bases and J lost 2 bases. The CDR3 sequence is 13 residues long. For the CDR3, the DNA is TGTGCCAACATACAGGGGGCAGCCTACGAGCAGTACTTC. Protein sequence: CANIQGAAYEQYF.

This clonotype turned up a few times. The CDR3 region has the DNA TGCGCCAACATACAGGGACACGAGCAGTACTTC. It encodes CANIQGHEQYF. This sequence joins TRBV23-1 and TRBJ2-7; tentatively, D is TRBD1 (6 bases). TRBV23-1 is noted as an ORF with a role that remains uncertain. The V and J ends lost 10 bases and 5 bases respectively, with 12 bases between them. CDR3 length: 11 amino acids.

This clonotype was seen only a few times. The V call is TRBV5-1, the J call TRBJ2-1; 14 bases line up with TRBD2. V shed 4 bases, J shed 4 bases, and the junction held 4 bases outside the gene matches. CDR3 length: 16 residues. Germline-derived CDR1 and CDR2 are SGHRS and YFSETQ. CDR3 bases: TGCGCCAGCAGCGCGAGACTAGCGGGAGGGTACAATGAGCAGTTCTTC. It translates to CASSARLAGGYNEQFF.

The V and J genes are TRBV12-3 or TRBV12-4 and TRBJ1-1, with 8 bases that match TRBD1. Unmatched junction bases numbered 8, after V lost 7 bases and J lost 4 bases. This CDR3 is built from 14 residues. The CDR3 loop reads CASTPQGAGTEAFF. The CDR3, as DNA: TGTGCCAGCACCCCCCAGGGGGCGGGCACTGAAGCTTTCTTT.

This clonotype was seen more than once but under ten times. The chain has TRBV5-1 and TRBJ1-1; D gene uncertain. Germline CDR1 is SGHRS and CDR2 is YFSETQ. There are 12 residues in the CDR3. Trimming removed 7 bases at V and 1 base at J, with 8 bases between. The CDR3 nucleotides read TGCGCCAGCGGCCACAGGAACACTGAAGCTTTCTTT. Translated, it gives CASGHRNTEAFF.

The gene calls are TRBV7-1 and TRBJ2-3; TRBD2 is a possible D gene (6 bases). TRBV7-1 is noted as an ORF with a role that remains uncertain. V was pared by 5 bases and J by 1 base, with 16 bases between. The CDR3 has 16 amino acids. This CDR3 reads CASSRTSTLRTDTQYF. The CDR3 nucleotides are TGTGCCAGCAGCCGCACTAGCACACTCCGCACAGATACGCAGTATTTT.

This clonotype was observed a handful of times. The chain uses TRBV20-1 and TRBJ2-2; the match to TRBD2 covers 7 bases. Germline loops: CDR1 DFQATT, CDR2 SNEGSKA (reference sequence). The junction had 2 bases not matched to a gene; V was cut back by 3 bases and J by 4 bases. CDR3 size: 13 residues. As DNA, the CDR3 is TGCAGTGCTAGGAGCGGGGTCACCGGGGAGCTGTTTTTT. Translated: CSARSGVTGELFF.

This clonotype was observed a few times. The CDR3, as DNA: TGTGCCAGCAGCTTAGAGGTAGCCCCCAGCGATGAGCAGTTCTTC. Its translation is CASSLEVAPSDEQFF. This rearrangement joins TRBV7-8 to TRBJ2-1; D gene unclear. This CDR3 spans 15 amino acids. Trimming took off 1 base at V and 8 bases at J, with 15 bases between the two ends. The V gene's germline CDR1 is SGHVS and CDR2 FQNEAQ.

CDR3 loop: CASKDPGLAGGTGELFF. CDR3 DNA sequence: TGCGCCAGCAAGGATCCGGGACTAGCGGGAGGGACCGGGGAGCTGTTTTTT. V is TRBV5-1 and J is TRBJ2-2; 16 bases map to TRBD2. Germline CDR1 reads SGHRS; CDR2 reads YFSETQ. The CDR3 runs 17 residues. V was pared by 6 bases and J by 5 bases, with 7 bases of the junction left unmatched.

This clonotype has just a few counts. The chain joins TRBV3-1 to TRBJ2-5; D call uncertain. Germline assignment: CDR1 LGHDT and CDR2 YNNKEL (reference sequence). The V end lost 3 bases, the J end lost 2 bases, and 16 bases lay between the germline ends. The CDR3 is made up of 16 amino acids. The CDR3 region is CASSQSFGTTQETQYF. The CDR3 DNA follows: TGTGCCAGCAGCCAGTCCTTCGGAACCACTCAAGAGACCCAGTACTTC.

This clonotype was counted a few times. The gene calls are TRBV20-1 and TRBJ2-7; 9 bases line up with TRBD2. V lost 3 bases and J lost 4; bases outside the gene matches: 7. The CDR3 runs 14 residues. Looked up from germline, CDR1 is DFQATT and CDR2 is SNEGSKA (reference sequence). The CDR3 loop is CSASASGRHYEQYF. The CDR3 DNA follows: TGCAGTGCTAGTGCAAGCGGGAGGCATTACGAGCAGTACTTC.

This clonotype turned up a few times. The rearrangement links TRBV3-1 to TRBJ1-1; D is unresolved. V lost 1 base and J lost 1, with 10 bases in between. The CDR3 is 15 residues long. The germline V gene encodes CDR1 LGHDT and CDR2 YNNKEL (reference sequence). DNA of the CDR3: TGTGCCAGCAGCCAAGTGAAAGACTGGAACACTGAAGCTTTCTTT. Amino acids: CASSQVKDWNTEAFF. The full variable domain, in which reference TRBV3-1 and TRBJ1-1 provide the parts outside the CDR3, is DTAVSQTPKYLVTQMGNDKSIKCEQNLGHDTMYWYKQDSKKFLKIMFSYNNKELIINETVPNRFSPKSPDKAHLNLHINSLELGDSAVYFCASSQVKDWNTEAFFGQGTRLTVV.

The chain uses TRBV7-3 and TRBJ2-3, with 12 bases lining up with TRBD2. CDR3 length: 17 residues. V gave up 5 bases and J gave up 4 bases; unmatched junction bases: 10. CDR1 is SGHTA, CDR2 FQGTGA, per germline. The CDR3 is CASSLLGLAGRSDTQYF. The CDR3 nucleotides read TGTGCCAGCAGCCTCCTCGGACTAGCGGGAAGATCAGATACGCAGTATTTT.

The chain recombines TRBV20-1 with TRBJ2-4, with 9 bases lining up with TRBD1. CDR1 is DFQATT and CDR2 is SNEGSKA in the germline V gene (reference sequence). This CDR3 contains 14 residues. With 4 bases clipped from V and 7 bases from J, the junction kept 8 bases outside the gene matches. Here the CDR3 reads CSANLGQGSNIQYF. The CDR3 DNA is TGCAGTGCTAATCTGGGACAGGGATCGAACATTCAGTACTTC.

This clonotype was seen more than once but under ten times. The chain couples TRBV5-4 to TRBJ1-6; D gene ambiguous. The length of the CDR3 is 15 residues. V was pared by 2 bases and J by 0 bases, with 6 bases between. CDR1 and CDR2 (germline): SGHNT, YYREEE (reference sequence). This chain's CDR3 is CASSFTVSYNSPLHF. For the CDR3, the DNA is TGTGCCAGCAGCTTTACGGTCTCCTATAATTCACCCCTCCACTTT.

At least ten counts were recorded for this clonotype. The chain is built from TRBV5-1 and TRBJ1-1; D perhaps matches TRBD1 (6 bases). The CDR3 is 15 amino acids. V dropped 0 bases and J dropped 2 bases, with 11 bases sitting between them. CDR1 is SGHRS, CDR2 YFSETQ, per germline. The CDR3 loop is CASSLERGGNTEAFF. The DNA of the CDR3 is TGCGCCAGCAGCTTGGAAAGGGGGGGTAACACTGAAGCTTTCTTT.

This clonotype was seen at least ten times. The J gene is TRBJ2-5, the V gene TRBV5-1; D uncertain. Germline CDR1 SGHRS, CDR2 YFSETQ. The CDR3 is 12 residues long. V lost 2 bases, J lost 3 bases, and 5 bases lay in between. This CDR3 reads CASSLSEETQYF. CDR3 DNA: TGCGCCAGCAGCTTATCGGAAGAGACCCAGTACTTC.

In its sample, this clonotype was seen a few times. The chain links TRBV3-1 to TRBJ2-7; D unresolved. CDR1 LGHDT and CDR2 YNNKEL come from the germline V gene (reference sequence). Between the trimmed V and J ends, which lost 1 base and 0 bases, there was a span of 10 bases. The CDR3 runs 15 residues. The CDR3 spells CASSQGPWSSYEQYF. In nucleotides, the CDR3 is TGTGCCAGCAGCCAAGGGCCCTGGAGCTCCTACGAGCAGTACTTC.